The text below deals with one TCR beta chain. Exclusion applied to patients with autoimmune disease history or systemic immunosuppression. The sample comes from a study of OX40 agonist ivuxolimab in advanced cancers. Measured with immunoSEQ multiplex PCR; TCRdb has only the in-frame clones, and not every one. This sample has approximately 76,000 clones, with over 75% found just once. V was shortened by 2 bases and J by 6 bases, with 17 bases between the two germline ends. Germline CDR1 and CDR2: MNHNY and SVGAGI (reference sequence). The CDR3 consists of 15 residues. This receptor was taken from an adult with an advanced solid tumor such as melanoma, head and neck, liver or kidney cancer. This sequence joins TRBV6-6 and TRBJ2-7, with a tentative D call TRBD2 (5 bases). The sample in question was CD4+ or CD8+ T cells sorted from blood, obtained in a trial of the OX40 agonist ivuxolimab. The CDR3 DNA reads as TGTGCCAGCAGTTACGTACCGGGATATGGGAGCGAGCAGTACTTC. Amino acids: CASSYVPGYGSEQYF.